The 16 T cell receptor beta chains below come from one sample, sequenced in a study of technical replicates of blood from a few donors. Profiling relied on immunoSEQ multiplex PCR, and the TCRdb table lists in-frame clones only, not all of them. This table has roughly 60,000 clones, less than 90% appearing once. Sequenced sample: PBMCs. Receptors were obtained from a human donor in good health. Some clones in this sample may be carry-over from other donors' samples.

This sequence joins TRBV5-1 and TRBJ1-1; D is unresolved. CDR3 length equals 15 residues. V was clipped by 0 bases and J by 1 base, with 10 bases between them. CDR1 is SGHRS and CDR2 is YFSETQ in the germline V gene. The CDR3 sequence: CASSLVGDPNTEAFF. DNA of the CDR3: TGCGCCAGCAGCTTGGTCGGAGATCCGAACACTGAAGCTTTCTTT.

This clone occurred once. The rearrangement links TRBV2 to TRBJ1-5; no reliable D call. CDR3 length: 14 amino acids. Germline V gene sequence: CDR1 SNHLY, CDR2 FYNNEI. Deletions cut 5 bases from V and 7 bases from J, with 15 bases between. The CDR3: CASSQYTTTQPQHF. In nucleotides, the CDR3 is TGTGCCAGCAGTCAATACACCACAACCCAGCCCCAGCATTTT. The full variable domain, completed using reference TRBV2 and TRBJ1-5, is EPEVTQTPSHQVTQMGQEVILRCVPISNHLYFYWYRQILGQKVEFLVSFYNNEISEKSEIFDDQFSVERPDGSNFTLKIRSTKLEDSAMYFCASSQYTTTQPQHFGDGTRLSIL.

This clone was picked up a small number of times. The chain recombines TRBV7-9 with TRBJ2-3; 7 positions agree with TRBD1. The CDR3 contains 15 residues. The germline V gene encodes CDR1 SEHNR and CDR2 FQNEAQ (reference sequence). The V and J ends lost 5 bases and 5 bases, in that order; junction bases with no gene match: 10. In DNA, the CDR3 is TGTGCCAGCAGCCTCACAGGGGCCGGTAAAGATACGCAGTATTTT. It is translated as CASSLTGAGKDTQYF.

The sample holds one count of this clone. The chain links TRBV6-5 to TRBJ2-2; weak D call: TRBD2 (6 bases). Trimming removed 4 bases from V and 5 bases from J, with 17 bases in between. The germline V gene encodes CDR1 MNHEY and CDR2 SVGAGI. The CDR3 is 16 amino acids. The CDR3 DNA follows: TGTGCCAGCAGTTCGGCTCGGGGGATCGGGACCGGGGAGCTGTTTTTT. Translated, it gives CASSSARGIGTGELFF.

The genes are TRBV6-1 and TRBJ2-7; D call uncertain. CDR1 is MNHNS, CDR2 SASEGT, per germline. This CDR3 spans 13 amino acids. Trimming stripped 0 bases from V and 7 bases from J, with 10 bases between. CDR3 DNA: TGTGCCAGCAGTGAAGCGGGCATCCGGGAGCAGTACTTC. This translates into CASSEAGIREQYF.

The gene calls are TRBV28 and TRBJ2-7; D not certain. V lost 3 bases, J lost 2 bases, and 11 bases lay in between. In germline, CDR1 is MDHEN, CDR2 SYDVKM. The CDR3 consists of 14 residues. For the CDR3, the DNA is TGTGCCAGCAGTTTGACCGACAATCCCTACGAGCAGTACTTC. This sequence encodes CASSLTDNPYEQYF. The entire variable domain, with the rest obtained from reference TRBV28 and TRBJ2-7, is as follows: DVKVTQSSRYLVKRTGEKVFLECVQDMDHENMFWYRQDPGLGLRLIYFSYDVKMKEKGDIPEGYSVSREKKERFSLILESASTNQTSMYLCASSLTDNPYEQYFGPGTRLTVT.

A single count supports this clone. The genes are TRBV6-5 and TRBJ1-5; D is unclear. Germline V gene lookup returns CDR1 MNHEY and CDR2 SVGAGI. Trimming cost V 5 bases and J 2 bases, with 7 bases left between them. The CDR3 contains 13 residues. CDR3 in DNA: TGTGCCAGCAGTGTGTTAGGCAATCAGCCCCAGCATTTT. Translating it yields CASSVLGNQPQHF.

A few counts support this clone. The chain links TRBV9 to TRBJ1-1; tentative D call: TRBD1 (6 bases). Germline CDR1 reads SGDLS; CDR2 reads YYNGEE. V was shortened by 0 bases and J by 7 bases, with 10 bases between the two germline ends. The CDR3 extends over 13 amino acids. The CDR3 loop is CASSVDRAGEAFF. In nucleotides, the CDR3 is TGTGCCAGCAGCGTAGACAGGGCTGGTGAAGCTTTCTTT.

J is TRBJ1-6 and V is TRBV2; D is possibly TRBD1 (6 bases). Between the trimmed V and J ends, which lost 5 bases and 7 bases, there was a span of 18 bases. The CDR3 is 16 amino acids. The germline CDR1 and CDR2 sequences are SNHLY and FYNNEI. CDR3 sequence reads: CASSLSGTSGNSPLHF. The CDR3 DNA reads as TGTGCCAGCAGTTTATCGGGGACATCCGGGAATTCACCCCTCCACTTT. Using reference TRBV2 and TRBJ1-6 for the parts outside the CDR3, the full variable domain is EPEVTQTPSHQVTQMGQEVILRCVPISNHLYFYWYRQILGQKVEFLVSFYNNEISEKSEIFDDQFSVERPDGSNFTLKIRSTKLEDSAMYFCASSLSGTSGNSPLHFGNGTRLTVT.

In this sample, this clone turned up once. This chain uses TRBV5-1 with TRBJ1-2; D ambiguous. The ends were cut back, 3 bases at V and 3 bases at J, with 9 bases in the middle. CDR1 SGHRS and CDR2 YFSETQ come from the germline V gene. This CDR3 contains 13 residues. The CDR3 DNA reads TGCGCCAGCAGCTCGGACGGGGACTATGGCTACACCTTC. Translating gives CASSSDGDYGYTF.

The chain joins TRBV6-5 to TRBJ2-5; 8 bases align to TRBD2. J lost 4 bases, V lost 2 bases, and 3 bases had no gene match. The CDR3 consists of 14 residues. CDR1 and CDR2 (germline): MNHEY, SVGAGI. CDR3 amino acids: CASSYESGRETQYF. CDR3 in DNA: TGTGCCAGCAGTTACGAGAGCGGGAGAGAGACCCAGTACTTC.

V usage is TRBV5-4 and J usage is TRBJ2-1; the D gene is possibly TRBD2 (5 bases). Trimming removed 7 bases at V and 0 bases at J, with 17 bases between. Germline loops: CDR1 SGHNT, CDR2 YYREEE (reference sequence). The CDR3 totals 16 residues. CDR3 amino acids: CASGPERPSSYNEQFF. The CDR3 bases are TGTGCCAGCGGCCCAGAGCGGCCTAGCTCCTACAATGAGCAGTTCTTC.

This clone was observed a few times. The CDR3 DNA follows: TGCGCCAGCAGCCTGTCCGGTAGCTCCTACGAGCAGTACTTC. The encoded protein is CASSLSGSSYEQYF. The chain combines TRBV5-1 with TRBJ2-7; no clear D gene. The CDR3 sequence is 14 residues long. Trimming took off 4 bases at V and 0 bases at J, with 11 bases between the two ends. Germline V gene lookup returns CDR1 SGHRS and CDR2 YFSETQ.

As DNA, the CDR3 is TGCGCCAGCAGCTTAACAGGGTTCTATGGCTACACCTTC. Translated, it gives CASSLTGFYGYTF. V usage is TRBV5-1 and J usage is TRBJ1-2, with D tentatively TRBD1 (6 bases). V was trimmed by 2 bases and J by 4 bases, leaving 9 bases between them. The CDR3 totals 13 residues. The germline gives CDR1 SGHRS, CDR2 YFSETQ.

This rearrangement joins TRBV6-5 to TRBJ2-5; TRBD1 aligns across 10 bases. CDR3 size: 16 residues. The germline CDR1 and CDR2 sequences are MNHEY and SVGAGI. With 2 bases clipped from V and 3 bases from J, the junction kept 6 bases outside the gene matches. The CDR3 reads CASSYLGTGVEETQYF. The CDR3 bases are TGTGCCAGCAGTTACCTCGGGACAGGGGTGGAAGAGACCCAGTACTTC.

This chain links TRBV5-1 with TRBJ2-3; D is possibly TRBD2 (6 bases). This CDR3 has 15 residues. The V end lost 4 bases, the J end lost 2 bases, and 14 bases lay between the germline ends. CDR1 is SGHRS and CDR2 is YFSETQ in the germline V gene. The CDR3 here is CASSQRAGSTDTQYF. The DNA for the CDR3 is TGCGCCAGCAGCCAGAGGGCGGGATCCACAGATACGCAGTATTTT.